Each of the 26 T cell receptor beta chains below was sequenced from the same sample in a study of cytomegalovirus exposure and HLA in healthy donors. Amplification used 60 Vbeta primers and 13 Jbeta primers. Sequenced by immunoSEQ multiplex PCR; TCRdb stores in-frame clones only, minus some. Among around 200,000 clones listed, around 86% were seen once. Material: PBMCs. The source is a woman aged 40 to 49 in good health and CMV-seronegative.

The gene calls are TRBV7-8 and TRBJ2-7; the match to TRBD2 covers 11 bases. CDR3 size: 14 residues. CDR1 SGHVS and CDR2 FQNEAQ come from the germline V gene. V lost 3 bases to trimming and J lost 6 bases; unmatched junction nucleotides: 4. The CDR3 DNA reads TGTGCCAGCAGCTTTAGCGGGAGGGTAGGCGAGCAGTACTTC. Residues: CASSFSGRVGEQYF.

The V gene is TRBV5-1, the J gene TRBJ2-5; 9 bases are shared with TRBD2. The end of the DNA is better explained by TRBJ2-7, so the J call may be wrong. Germline CDR1 SGHRS, CDR2 YFSETQ. The CDR3 contains 15 residues. The CDR3 reads CASSRAGGPSYEQYF. As DNA, the CDR3 is TGCGCCAGCAGCCGAGCGGGGGGCCCATCCTACGAGCAGTACTTC.

The chain joins TRBV5-1 to TRBJ2-2, with 10 bases fitting TRBD2. Germline trimming cut 1 base from V and 5 bases from J; bases unmatched to any gene: 5. Germline values: CDR1 SGHRS, CDR2 YFSETQ. This CDR3 spans 16 amino acids. DNA for the CDR3: TGCGCCAGCAGCTTGACTAGCGGGATCCCGACCGGGGAGCTGTTTTTT. Translation gives CASSLTSGIPTGELFF.

The DNA for the CDR3 is TGTGCCAGCAGCGGTATCGTTTTTGAGACAGGGAGATCTAACTATGGCTACACCTTC. It codes for CASSGIVFETGRSNYGYTF. The rearrangement joins TRBV2 to TRBJ1-2, with TRBD1 matching over 7 bases. The CDR3 is 19 residues long. J was trimmed by 0 bases and V by 6 bases; bases with no gene match: 19. The germline V gene encodes CDR1 SNHLY and CDR2 FYNNEI.

This CDR3 is CASSQVGLREQYF. CDR3 coding DNA: TGCGCCAGCAGCCAGGTGGGGCTAAGGGAGCAGTACTTC. The chain employs TRBV4-1 and TRBJ2-7; the D gene is possibly TRBD1 (5 bases). V was trimmed by 3 bases and J by 7 bases, leaving 13 bases between them. Per the germline V gene, CDR1 is MGHRA and CDR2 is YSYEKL. The CDR3 length is 13 residues.

This chain joins TRBV6-1 and TRBJ1-1; D may be TRBD1 (5 bases). The CDR3 has 13 amino acids. The V and J ends lost 5 bases and 1 base respectively, with 8 bases between them. Per germline, CDR1 MNHNS and CDR2 SASEGT. The CDR3 spells CASSFGGNTEAFF. CDR3 DNA sequence: TGTGCCAGCAGTTTCGGGGGGAACACTGAAGCTTTCTTT.

This clone has more than one count but fewer than ten. The chain joins TRBV4-1 to TRBJ1-5; D remains ambiguous. Germline assignment: CDR1 MGHRA and CDR2 YSYEKL. This CDR3 has 14 amino acids. V lost 1 base and J 5 bases, leaving 9 bases between the germline ends. DNA for the CDR3: TGCGCCAGCAGCCAAGGGGCCTCTCATCAGCCCCAGCATTTT. The encoded protein is CASSQGASHQPQHF.

The V gene is TRBV5-6, the J gene TRBJ2-7; weak D call: TRBD1 (5 bases). V shed 4 bases and J shed 4 bases, with 12 bases lying between them. Germline V CDR1 and CDR2: SGHDT, YYEEEE. The CDR3 length is 13 residues. The CDR3 reads CASSVGVGYEQYF. The DNA of the CDR3 is TGTGCCAGCAGCGTAGGGGTTGGATACGAGCAGTACTTC.

This clone has just a few counts. V gene TRBV5-1 combines with J gene TRBJ2-7; D uncertain. Germline-derived CDR1 and CDR2 are SGHRS and YFSETQ. Trimming pared 0 bases from V and 5 bases from J, leaving 6 bases between. CDR3 length equals 12 residues. The CDR3 DNA reads TGCGCCAGCAGCTTGGCCCGGGACGAGCAGTACTTC. Residues: CASSLARDEQYF.

The rearrangement joins TRBV10-3 to TRBJ2-1; no reliable D call. The CDR3 runs to 13 residues. V lost 3 bases and J 9 bases, leaving 12 bases between the germline ends. Per germline, CDR1 ENHRY and CDR2 SYGVKD. The CDR3 is CAISELLDGEQFF. The CDR3 nucleotides read TGTGCCATCAGTGAACTTCTAGATGGTGAGCAGTTCTTC.

This chain joins TRBV5-1 and TRBJ2-1; TRBD2 matches 12 bases. Germline V gene lookup returns CDR1 SGHRS and CDR2 YFSETQ. Trimming cost V 3 bases and J 1 base; bases outside gene matches: 8. The CDR3 is 18 residues long. The CDR3 here is CASSYEPTSGGSYNEQFF. CDR3 coding DNA: TGCGCCAGCAGCTACGAACCGACTAGCGGGGGTTCCTACAATGAGCAGTTCTTC.

J is TRBJ1-1 and V is TRBV5-1; TRBD1 matches 8 bases. This CDR3 is 15 amino acids long. V dropped 4 bases and J dropped 2; count of bases not matched to a gene: 7. CDR1 is SGHRS, CDR2 YFSETQ, per germline. The CDR3 DNA reads as TGCGCCAGCAGCACCTTTGGACAGGGTAACACTGAAGCTTTCTTT. It is translated as CASSTFGQGNTEAFF.

The gene calls are TRBV5-1 and TRBJ2-3; the D gene is possibly TRBD2 (6 bases). The CDR3 extends over 14 amino acids. V was trimmed by 2 bases and J by 6 bases, leaving 13 bases between them. The germline V gene encodes CDR1 SGHRS and CDR2 YFSETQ. The CDR3 region is CASSLGGAGDTQYF. In DNA, the CDR3 is TGCGCCAGCAGCTTAGGTGGGGCGGGGGATACGCAGTATTTT.

This chain links TRBV28 with TRBJ2-3; unclear D gene. Trimming stripped 6 bases from V and 4 bases from J, with 8 bases between. The CDR3 extends over 12 amino acids. CDR1 is MDHEN, CDR2 SYDVKM, per germline. The CDR3 spells CASSSGPDTQYF. CDR3 DNA: TGTGCCAGCAGCTCTGGCCCAGATACGCAGTATTTT.

This sequence joins TRBV6-1 and TRBJ2-7; no reliable D call. The V and J ends lost 6 bases and 5 bases respectively, with 11 bases between them. The CDR3 is 12 amino acids. Germline values: CDR1 MNHNS, CDR2 SASEGT. This CDR3 is CASRRSSDEQYF. CDR3 DNA sequence: TGTGCCAGCAGGCGATCCTCGGACGAGCAGTACTTC.

The V and J genes are TRBV18 and TRBJ1-2; 11 bases agree with TRBD1. The germline gives CDR1 KGHSH, CDR2 LQKENI. V shed 5 bases and J 4 bases; nucleotides not matched to a gene: 9. CDR3 size: 16 residues. CDR3 DNA: TGTGCCAGCTCAGGGGCCGGACAGGGGGCGACCTATGGCTACACCTTC. Residues: CASSGAGQGATYGYTF.

This clone was found once. The gene calls are TRBV18 and TRBJ2-7, with 7 bases aligning to TRBD2. Trimming took 3 bases from V and 0 from J; bases not matched to a gene: 2. The germline V gene has CDR1 KGHSH and CDR2 LQKENI. The CDR3 extends over 14 amino acids. CDR3 sequence reads: CASSPRDYSYEQYF. For the CDR3, the DNA is TGTGCCAGCTCACCCAGGGACTACTCCTACGAGCAGTACTTC.

The chain joins TRBV11-2 to TRBJ1-1, with D perhaps matching TRBD1 (5 bases). The ends were cut back, 1 base at V and 4 bases at J, with 16 bases in the middle. CDR3 length equals 16 residues. The germline V gene encodes CDR1 SGHAT and CDR2 FQNNGV. DNA for the CDR3: TGTGCCAGCAGCTTAGGAAGGGGACTGCCAGGCACTGAAGCTTTCTTT. Encoded protein: CASSLGRGLPGTEAFF.

The chain employs TRBV27 and TRBJ2-1; 10 nucleotides match TRBD1. This CDR3 region has 16 residues. V shed 3 bases and J 8 bases; nucleotides not matched to a gene: 10. CDR1 is MNHEY, CDR2 SMNVEV, per germline (reference sequence). The CDR3: CASSFSWGQGTDEQFF. The DNA for the CDR3 is TGTGCCAGCAGTTTTTCGTGGGGACAGGGGACCGATGAGCAGTTCTTC.

The rearrangement joins TRBV7-3 to TRBJ2-3, with D tentatively TRBD1 (6 bases). The CDR3 has 14 amino acids. Germline V gene sequence: CDR1 SGHTA, CDR2 FQGTGA. The V end lost 3 bases, the J end lost 2 bases, and 9 bases lay between the germline ends. This chain's CDR3 is CASSLGALTDTQYF. The CDR3 coding sequence is TGTGCCAGCAGCTTGGGGGCCCTCACAGATACGCAGTATTTT.

The rearrangement uses TRBV6-1 and TRBJ2-5; TRBD2 matches at 11 bases. V was pared by 3 bases and J by 5 bases, with 8 bases of the junction left unmatched. The CDR3 consists of 16 residues. Germline CDR1 and CDR2: MNHNS and SASEGT. The CDR3 nucleotides are TGTGCCAGCAGTGATTCGCTAGCGGGAGGTTCCGAGACCCAGTACTTC. Amino acid sequence: CASSDSLAGGSETQYF.

The sample holds one count of this clone. The chain joins TRBV11-2 to TRBJ1-1, with 7 bases matching TRBD1. This CDR3 comprises 14 residues. V lost 5 bases to trimming and J lost 4 bases; unmatched junction nucleotides: 7. Germline assignment: CDR1 SGHAT and CDR2 FQNNGV. The CDR3: CASSNRGVGTEAFF. CDR3 bases: TGTGCCAGCAGCAACAGGGGAGTGGGCACTGAAGCTTTCTTT.

CDR3 in amino acids: CASSLVRDSPLEQYF. The CDR3 nucleotides read TGTGCCAGCAGCTTAGTCCGGGACTCCCCCCTGGAGCAGTACTTC. The genes are TRBV7-9 and TRBJ2-7, with D possibly matching TRBD2 (6 bases). Trimming left V 1 base short and J 7 bases short, with 17 bases between. The germline V gene encodes CDR1 SEHNR and CDR2 FQNEAQ (reference sequence). The CDR3 contains 15 residues.

This clone occurred once. CDR3 nucleotide sequence: TGTGCCAGCAGCGGGGGACTAGCGGGAGGGGGCACCGGGGAGCTGTTTTTT. Amino acid sequence: CASSGGLAGGGTGELFF. The gene calls are TRBV9 and TRBJ2-2, with 16 nucleotides matching TRBD2. CDR1 is SGDLS and CDR2 is YYNGEE in the germline V gene. This CDR3 comprises 17 residues. Trimming at V came to 3 bases and at J to 4 bases, leaving 3 bases not matched to a gene.

J is TRBJ1-2 and V is TRBV18; 9 bases are a match to TRBD1. CDR1 and CDR2 (germline): KGHSH, LQKENI. V shed 6 bases and J 6 bases; nucleotides not matched to a gene: 11. The CDR3 loop spans 15 amino acids. The CDR3 reads CASSLALQGADGYTF. CDR3 in DNA: TGTGCCAGCTCCTTGGCGTTACAGGGGGCCGATGGCTACACCTTC. The full variable domain, with the rest looked up from reference TRBV18 and TRBJ1-2, is NAGVMQNPRHLVRRRGQEARLRCSPMKGHSHVYWYRQLPEEGLKFMVYLQKENIIDESGMPKERFSAEFPKEGPSILRIQQVVRGDSAAYFCASSLALQGADGYTFGSGTRLTVV.

This clone was counted only a few times. The genes are TRBV28 and TRBJ1-2; 8 nucleotides line up with TRBD1. The CDR3 length is 13 residues. The ends lost 4 bases at V and 7 bases at J; junction bases unmatched: 5. Germline V gives CDR1 MDHEN, CDR2 SYDVKM. The CDR3 DNA is TGTGCCAGCAGTTCGCAGGGGGCGCGTGGCTACACCTTC. Its translation is CASSSQGARGYTF.